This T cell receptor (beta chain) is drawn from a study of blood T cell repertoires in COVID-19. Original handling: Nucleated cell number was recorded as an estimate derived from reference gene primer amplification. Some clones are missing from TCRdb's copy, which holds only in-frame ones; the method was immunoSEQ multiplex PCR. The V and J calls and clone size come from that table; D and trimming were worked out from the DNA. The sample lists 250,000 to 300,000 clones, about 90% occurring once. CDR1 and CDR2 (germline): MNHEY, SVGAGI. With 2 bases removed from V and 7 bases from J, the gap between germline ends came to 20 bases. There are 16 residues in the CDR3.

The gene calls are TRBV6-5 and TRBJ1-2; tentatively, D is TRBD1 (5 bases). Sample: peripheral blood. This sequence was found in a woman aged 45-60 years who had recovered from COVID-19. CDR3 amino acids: CASSYHSTGGSGGYTF. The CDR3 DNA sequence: TGTGCCAGCAGTTACCATAGCACGGGGGGGTCGGGTGGCTACACCTTC.